These 12 T cell receptor beta chains were all obtained from the same sample, sequenced in a study of shared clonotypes between healthy human individuals. Measured with immunoSEQ multiplex PCR; TCRdb has only the in-frame clones, and not every one. The table has 2 million to 2.5 million clones, 85% to 95% seen once. Terminally differentiated effector memory CD45RA+ cells were left out of the naive CD8 fraction, which was CD45RO-negative and positively selected for CCR7. Sequencing used naive CD8+ T cells from PBMCs. The source is a man younger than 30 in good health. Some clones in this sample may be carry-over from other donors' samples.

This clone came up once. The chain employs TRBV5-1 and TRBJ1-1; 9 bases match TRBD1. Germline-derived CDR1 and CDR2 are SGHRS and YFSETQ. The CDR3 is 13 amino acids. Germline trimming cut 3 bases from V and 6 bases from J; bases unmatched to any gene: 3. The CDR3 bases are TGCGCCAGCAGCTGGACAGGGGCGGCTGAAGCTTTCTTT. Encoded protein: CASSWTGAAEAFF.

The CDR3 DNA reads TGTGCCAGCACATTTAGGGGGGTCGAGTACAATGAGCAGTTCTTC. Translated, it gives CASTFRGVEYNEQFF. The rearrangement uses TRBV27 and TRBJ2-1; D possibly uses TRBD1 or TRBD2 (6 bases each). This CDR3 is built from 15 residues. Per the germline V gene, CDR1 is MNHEY and CDR2 is SMNVEV (reference sequence). V was pared by 7 bases and J by 4 bases, with 17 bases between.

The rearrangement joins TRBV27 to TRBJ1-1; TRBD1 aligns across 9 bases. J gave up 5 bases and V 5 bases, and 9 bases lay outside the gene matches. The germline V gene encodes CDR1 MNHEY and CDR2 SMNVEV (reference sequence). This CDR3 comprises 15 residues. The CDR3 spells CASSTRTGDLTEAFF. In DNA, the CDR3 is TGTGCCAGCAGTACCCGGACAGGGGATTTAACTGAAGCTTTCTTT.

This clone was seen once. The CDR3 region is CASSLSPSETSYNEQFF. For the CDR3, the DNA is TGTGCCAGCAGCTTATCCCCTAGCGAGACCTCCTACAATGAGCAGTTCTTC. This rearrangement joins TRBV7-9 to TRBJ2-1; possible D gene TRBD2, 6 bases. Germline V gene lookup returns CDR1 SEHNR and CDR2 FQNEAQ (reference sequence). V dropped 2 bases and J dropped 0 bases, with 14 bases sitting between them. The CDR3 contains 17 residues.

CDR3 bases: TGTGCCAGCAGCGCGAACAGGGGGAATCCCGTGAACACTGAAGCTTTCTTT. This codes for CASSANRGNPVNTEAFF. The chain carries TRBV9 and TRBJ1-1; 8 positions agree with TRBD1. This CDR3 comprises 17 residues. V dropped 3 bases and J dropped 0; count of bases not matched to a gene: 10. Germline CDR1 reads SGDLS; CDR2 reads YYNGEE.

This clone was counted a single time. The chain carries TRBV28 and TRBJ2-2; either TRBD1 or TRBD2 may supply D (6 bases each). V lost 3 bases to trimming and J lost 4 bases, with 9 bases between them. This CDR3 has 14 residues. The germline gives CDR1 MDHEN, CDR2 SYDVKM. The CDR3 DNA is TGTGCCAGCAGTTTTTCGGGGGCCACCGGGGAGCTGTTTTTT. This gives the protein CASSFSGATGELFF.

The V call is TRBV2, the J call TRBJ1-1, with D unresolved. Between the trimmed V and J ends, which lost 5 bases and 1 base, there was a span of 14 bases. The CDR3 has 15 residues. Germline-derived CDR1 and CDR2 are SNHLY and FYNNEI. The CDR3 nucleotides are TGTGCCAGCAGTTCACGCCTTACACAGAACACTGAAGCTTTCTTT. Amino acid sequence: CASSSRLTQNTEAFF.

The J gene is TRBJ2-7, the V gene TRBV28; D tentatively reads TRBD1 or TRBD2 (5 bases each). The CDR3 extends over 13 amino acids. Germline CDR1 MDHEN, CDR2 SYDVKM. Trimming removed 9 bases at V and 2 bases at J, with 14 bases between. The DNA of the CDR3 is TGTGCCAGTAAAGGGACGGTGGCCTACGAGCAGTACTTC. Translated: CASKGTVAYEQYF.

The chain uses TRBV4-1 and TRBJ2-2; D remains unclear. The germline V gene has CDR1 MGHRA and CDR2 YSYEKL. The CDR3 runs 16 residues. The V gene lost 3 bases and the J gene lost 4 bases, with 15 bases spanning the gap. The CDR3 coding sequence is TGCGCCAGCAGCCACTTATTAAAGTCGGGCACCGGGGAGCTGTTTTTT. It encodes CASSHLLKSGTGELFF.

The chain links TRBV6-6 to TRBJ2-1; 8 nucleotides align to TRBD2. In germline, CDR1 is MNHNY, CDR2 SVGAGI (reference sequence). V was clipped by 7 bases and J by 7 bases; unmatched bases: 15. There are 16 residues in the CDR3. The CDR3 loop is CASTDYDGRAGNEQFF. The CDR3 bases are TGTGCCAGCACCGACTATGACGGGAGGGCCGGTAATGAGCAGTTCTTC.

V gene TRBV2 combines with J gene TRBJ2-7; D is undetermined. Between the trimmed V and J ends, which lost 3 bases and 2 bases, there was a span of 11 bases. Germline values: CDR1 SNHLY, CDR2 FYNNEI. This CDR3 contains 14 residues. CDR3 residues: CASSDRRLPYEQYF. The CDR3, as DNA: TGTGCCAGCAGTGATCGGAGATTGCCCTACGAGCAGTACTTC.

Remarks on this clone: One junction end does not reproduce the germline sequence, and a read error may be involved. The rearrangement links TRBV27 to TRBJ2-1, with 8 bases fitting TRBD2. CDR1 MNHEY and CDR2 SMNVEV come from the germline V gene (reference sequence). CDR3 length: 14 residues. CDR3 residues: CASTLAGSMNEQFF. Here the CDR3 DNA reads TGTGCCAGCACTTTAGCGGGAAGTATGAATGAGCAGTTCTTC.